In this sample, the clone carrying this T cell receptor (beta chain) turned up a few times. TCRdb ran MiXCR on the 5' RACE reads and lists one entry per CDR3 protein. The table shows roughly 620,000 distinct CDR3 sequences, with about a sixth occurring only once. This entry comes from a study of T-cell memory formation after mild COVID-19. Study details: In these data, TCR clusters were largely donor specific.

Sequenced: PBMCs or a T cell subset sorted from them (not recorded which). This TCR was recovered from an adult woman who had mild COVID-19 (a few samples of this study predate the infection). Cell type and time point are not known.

In DNA, the CDR3 is TGTGCCAGCAGCTTGGACAGGGGAACCATATATTTT. This codes for CASSLDRGTIYF. J is TRBJ1-3 and V is TRBV7-2, with TRBD1 identical over 9 bases. There are 12 residues in the CDR3. Germline V gene lookup returns CDR1 SGHTA and CDR2 FQGNSA. Trimming cost V 3 bases and J 10 bases; bases outside gene matches: 1. Full variable domain (rest looked up from reference TRBV7-2 and TRBJ1-3): GAGVSQSPSNKVTEKGKDVELRCDPISGHTALYWYRQSLGQGLEFLIYFQGNSAPDKSGLPSDRFSAERTGGSVSTLTIQRTQQEDSAVYLCASSLDRGTIYFGEGSWLTVV.